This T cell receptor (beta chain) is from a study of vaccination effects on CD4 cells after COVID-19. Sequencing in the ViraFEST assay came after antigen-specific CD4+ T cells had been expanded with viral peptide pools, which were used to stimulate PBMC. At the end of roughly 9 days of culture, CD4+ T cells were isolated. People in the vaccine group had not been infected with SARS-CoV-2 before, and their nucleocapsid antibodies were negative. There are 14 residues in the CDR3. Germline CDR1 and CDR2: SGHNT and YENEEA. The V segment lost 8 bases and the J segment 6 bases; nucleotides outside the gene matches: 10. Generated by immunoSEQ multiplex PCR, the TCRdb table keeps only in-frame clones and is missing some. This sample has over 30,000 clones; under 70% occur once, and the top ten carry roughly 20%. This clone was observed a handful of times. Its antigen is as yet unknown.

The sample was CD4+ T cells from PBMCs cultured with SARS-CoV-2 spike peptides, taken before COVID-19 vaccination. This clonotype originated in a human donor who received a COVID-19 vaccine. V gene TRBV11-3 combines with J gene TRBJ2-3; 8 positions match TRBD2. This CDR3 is CASAPGLGRDTQYF. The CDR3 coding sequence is TGTGCCAGCGCACCGGGACTAGGAAGGGATACGCAGTATTTT.